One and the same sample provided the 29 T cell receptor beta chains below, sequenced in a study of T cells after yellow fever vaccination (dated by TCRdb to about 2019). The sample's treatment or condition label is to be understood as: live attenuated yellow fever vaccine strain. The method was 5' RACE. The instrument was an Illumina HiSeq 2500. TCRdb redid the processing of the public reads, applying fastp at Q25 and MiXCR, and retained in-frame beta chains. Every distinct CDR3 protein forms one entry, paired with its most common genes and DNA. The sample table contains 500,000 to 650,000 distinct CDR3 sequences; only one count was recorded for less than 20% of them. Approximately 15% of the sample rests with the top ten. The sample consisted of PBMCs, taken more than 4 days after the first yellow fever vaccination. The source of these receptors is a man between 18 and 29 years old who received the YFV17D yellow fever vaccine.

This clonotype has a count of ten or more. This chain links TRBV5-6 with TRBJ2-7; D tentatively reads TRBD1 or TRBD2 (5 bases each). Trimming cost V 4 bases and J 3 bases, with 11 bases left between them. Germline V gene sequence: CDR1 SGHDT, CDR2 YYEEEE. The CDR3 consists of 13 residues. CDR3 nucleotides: TGTGCCAGCAGCGTCCGGGACCGCTACGAGCAGTACGTC. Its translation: CASSVRDRYEQYV.

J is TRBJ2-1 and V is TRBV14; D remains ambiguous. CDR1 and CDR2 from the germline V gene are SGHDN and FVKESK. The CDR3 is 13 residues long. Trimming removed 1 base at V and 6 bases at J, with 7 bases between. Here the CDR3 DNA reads TGTGCCAGCAGCCAAGGCAGTCTCAATGAGCAGTTCTTC. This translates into CASSQGSLNEQFF.

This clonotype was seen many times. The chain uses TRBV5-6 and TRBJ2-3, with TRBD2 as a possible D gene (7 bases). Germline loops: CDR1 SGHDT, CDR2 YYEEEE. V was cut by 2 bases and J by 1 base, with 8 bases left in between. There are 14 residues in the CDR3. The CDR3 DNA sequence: TGTGCCAGCAGCTTCGGGGGGCGCACAGATACGCAGTATTTT. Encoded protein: CASSFGGRTDTQYF.

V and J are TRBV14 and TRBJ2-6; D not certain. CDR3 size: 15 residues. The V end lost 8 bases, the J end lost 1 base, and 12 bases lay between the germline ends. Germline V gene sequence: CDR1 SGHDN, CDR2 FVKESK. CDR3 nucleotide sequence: TGTGCCAGCCACAGCTACCGATCTGGGGCCAACGTCCTGACTTTC. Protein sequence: CASHSYRSGANVLTF.

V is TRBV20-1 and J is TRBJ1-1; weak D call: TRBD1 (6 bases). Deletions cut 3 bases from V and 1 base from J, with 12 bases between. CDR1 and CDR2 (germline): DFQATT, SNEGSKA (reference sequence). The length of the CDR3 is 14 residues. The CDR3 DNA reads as TGCAGTGCTAGGCGGGGGGCAGGGAACACTGAAGCTTTCTTT. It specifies CSARRGAGNTEAFF.

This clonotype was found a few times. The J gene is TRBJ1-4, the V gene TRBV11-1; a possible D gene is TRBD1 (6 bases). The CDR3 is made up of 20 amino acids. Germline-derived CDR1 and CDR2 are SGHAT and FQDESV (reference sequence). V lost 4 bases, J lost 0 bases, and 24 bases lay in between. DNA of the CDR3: TGTGCCAGCAGCTCAAGATTCGGGACACTCCTCTATTCAACTAATGAAAAACTGTTTTTT. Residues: CASSSRFGTLLYSTNEKLFF.

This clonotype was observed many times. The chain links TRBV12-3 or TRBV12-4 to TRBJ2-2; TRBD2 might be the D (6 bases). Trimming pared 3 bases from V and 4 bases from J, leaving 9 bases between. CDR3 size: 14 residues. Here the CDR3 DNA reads TGTGCCAGCAGTTTCCCCGGGGGCACCGGGGAGCTGTTTTTT. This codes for CASSFPGGTGELFF.

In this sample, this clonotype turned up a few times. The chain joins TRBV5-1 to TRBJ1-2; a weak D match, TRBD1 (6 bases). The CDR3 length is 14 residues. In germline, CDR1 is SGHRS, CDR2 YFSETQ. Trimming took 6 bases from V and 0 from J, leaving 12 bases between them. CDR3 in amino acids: CASTKDSPNYGYTF. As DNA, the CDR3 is TGCGCCAGCACCAAGGACAGTCCTAACTATGGCTACACCTTC.

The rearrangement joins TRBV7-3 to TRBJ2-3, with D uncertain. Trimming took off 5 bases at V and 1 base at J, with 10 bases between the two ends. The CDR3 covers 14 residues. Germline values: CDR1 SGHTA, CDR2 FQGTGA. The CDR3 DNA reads TGTGCCAGCAGCCGATCAGTGGGCACAGATACGCAGTATTTT. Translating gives CASSRSVGTDTQYF.

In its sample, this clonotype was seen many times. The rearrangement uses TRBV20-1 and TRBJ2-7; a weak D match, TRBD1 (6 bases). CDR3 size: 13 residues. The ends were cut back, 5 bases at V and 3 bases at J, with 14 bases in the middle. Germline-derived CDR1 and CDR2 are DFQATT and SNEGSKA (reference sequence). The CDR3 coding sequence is TGCAGTGCTGCCTGGAACAGGGACTACGAGCAGTACTTC. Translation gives CSAAWNRDYEQYF.

The CDR3, as DNA: TGCAGTGTCATTCCCGGGACTAGCGGGGGCACAGATACGCAGTATTTT. Protein sequence: CSVIPGTSGGTDTQYF. This chain joins TRBV29-1 and TRBJ2-3, with 13 bases matching TRBD2. Germline values: CDR1 SQVTM, CDR2 ANQGSEA. The CDR3 totals 16 residues.

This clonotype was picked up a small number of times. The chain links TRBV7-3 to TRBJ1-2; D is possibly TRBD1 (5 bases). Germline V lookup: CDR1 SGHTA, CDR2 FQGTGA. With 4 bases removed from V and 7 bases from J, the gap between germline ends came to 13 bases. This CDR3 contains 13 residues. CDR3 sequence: CASSSPGGSGYTF. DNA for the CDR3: TGTGCCAGCAGCTCCCCCGGGGGGTCTGGCTACACCTTC.

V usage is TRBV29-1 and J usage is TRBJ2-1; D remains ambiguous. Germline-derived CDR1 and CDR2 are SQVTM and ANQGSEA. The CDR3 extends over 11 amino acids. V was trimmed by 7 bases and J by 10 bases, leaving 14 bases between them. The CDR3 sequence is CSALATWEQFF. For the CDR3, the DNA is TGCAGCGCCCTCGCTACCTGGGAGCAGTTCTTC.

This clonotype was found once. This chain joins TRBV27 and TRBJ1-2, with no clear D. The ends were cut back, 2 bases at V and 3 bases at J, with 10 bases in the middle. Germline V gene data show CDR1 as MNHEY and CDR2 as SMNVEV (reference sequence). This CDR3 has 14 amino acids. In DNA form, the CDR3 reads TGTGCCAGCAGTTTAAATTCCCCTCACTATGGCTACACCTTC. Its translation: CASSLNSPHYGYTF.

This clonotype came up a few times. Here the CDR3 DNA reads TGCGCCAGCAGCTCCACCGGGAGTACCACAGATACGCAGTATTTT. Amino acid sequence: CASSSTGSTTDTQYF. The chain uses TRBV5-1 and TRBJ2-3; possible D gene TRBD2, 6 bases. CDR3 size: 15 residues. Germline assignment: CDR1 SGHRS and CDR2 YFSETQ. Trimming left V 3 bases short and J 2 bases short, with 13 bases between.

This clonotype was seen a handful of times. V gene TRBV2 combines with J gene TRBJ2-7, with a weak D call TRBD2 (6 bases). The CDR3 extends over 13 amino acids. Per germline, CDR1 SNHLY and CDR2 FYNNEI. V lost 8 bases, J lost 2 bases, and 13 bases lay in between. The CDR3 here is CASGEARAYEQYF. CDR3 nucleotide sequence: TGTGCCAGCGGGGAGGCCAGGGCCTACGAGCAGTACTTC.

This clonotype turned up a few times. The CDR3: CASSLGDSILYEQYF. CDR3 DNA: TGTGCCAGCAGCTTAGGGGACAGTATCTTATACGAGCAGTACTTC. The chain recombines TRBV7-2 with TRBJ2-7; 7 positions agree with TRBD1. The CDR3 sequence is 15 residues long. CDR1 is SGHTA, CDR2 FQGNSA, per germline. V dropped 1 base and J dropped 4; count of bases not matched to a gene: 7.

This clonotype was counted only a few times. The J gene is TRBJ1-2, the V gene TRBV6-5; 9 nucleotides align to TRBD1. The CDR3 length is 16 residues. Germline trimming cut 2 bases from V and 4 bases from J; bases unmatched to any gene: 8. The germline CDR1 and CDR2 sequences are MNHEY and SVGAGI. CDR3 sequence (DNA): TGTGCCAGCAGTTACCAGTGGACAGGGGACACCTATGGCTACACCTTC. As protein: CASSYQWTGDTYGYTF.

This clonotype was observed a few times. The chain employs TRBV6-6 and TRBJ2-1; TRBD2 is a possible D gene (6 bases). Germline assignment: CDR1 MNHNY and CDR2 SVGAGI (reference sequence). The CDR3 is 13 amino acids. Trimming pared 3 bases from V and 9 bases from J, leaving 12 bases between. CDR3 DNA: TGTGCCAGCAGTTATCTTCTGCGGGGTGAGCAGTTCTTC. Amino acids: CASSYLLRGEQFF.

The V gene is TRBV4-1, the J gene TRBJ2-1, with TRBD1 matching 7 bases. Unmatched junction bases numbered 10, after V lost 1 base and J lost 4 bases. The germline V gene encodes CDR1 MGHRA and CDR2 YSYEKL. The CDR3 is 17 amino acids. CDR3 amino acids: CASSQGAGTDSYNEQFF. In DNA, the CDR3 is TGCGCCAGCAGCCAAGGTGCTGGGACAGATAGTTACAATGAGCAGTTCTTC.

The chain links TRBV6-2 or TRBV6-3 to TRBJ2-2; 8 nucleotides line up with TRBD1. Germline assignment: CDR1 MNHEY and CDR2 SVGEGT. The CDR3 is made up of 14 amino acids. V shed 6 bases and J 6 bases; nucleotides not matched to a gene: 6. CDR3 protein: CASSLTGGAGELFF. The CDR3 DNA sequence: TGTGCCAGCAGCCTAACAGGGGGTGCCGGGGAGCTGTTTTTT.

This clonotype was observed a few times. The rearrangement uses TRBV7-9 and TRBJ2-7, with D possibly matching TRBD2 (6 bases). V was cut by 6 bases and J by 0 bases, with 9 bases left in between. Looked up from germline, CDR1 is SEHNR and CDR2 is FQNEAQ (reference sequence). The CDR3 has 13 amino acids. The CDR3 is CASSRESSYEQYF. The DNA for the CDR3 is TGTGCCAGCAGTCGGGAGAGCTCCTACGAGCAGTACTTC.

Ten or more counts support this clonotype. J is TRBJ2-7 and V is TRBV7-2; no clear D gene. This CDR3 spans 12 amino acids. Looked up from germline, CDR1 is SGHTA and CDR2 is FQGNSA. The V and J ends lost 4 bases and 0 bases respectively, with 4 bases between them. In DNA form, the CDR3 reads TGTGCCAGCAGCTCGAGCTCCTACGAGCAGTACGTC. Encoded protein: CASSSSSYEQYV.

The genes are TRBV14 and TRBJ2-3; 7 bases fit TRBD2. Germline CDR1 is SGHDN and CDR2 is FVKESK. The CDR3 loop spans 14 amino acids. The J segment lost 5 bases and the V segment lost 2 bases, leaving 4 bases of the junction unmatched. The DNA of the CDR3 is TGTGCCAGCAGCCAATTCGGCGGGGGAGATACGCAGTATTTT. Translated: CASSQFGGGDTQYF.

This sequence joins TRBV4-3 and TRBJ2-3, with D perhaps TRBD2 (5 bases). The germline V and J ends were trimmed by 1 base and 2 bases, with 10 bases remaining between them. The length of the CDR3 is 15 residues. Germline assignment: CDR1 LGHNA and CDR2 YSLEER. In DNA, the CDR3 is TGCGCCAGCAGCCAAGTCGGGGTTTTCACAGATACGCAGTATTTT. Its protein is CASSQVGVFTDTQYF.

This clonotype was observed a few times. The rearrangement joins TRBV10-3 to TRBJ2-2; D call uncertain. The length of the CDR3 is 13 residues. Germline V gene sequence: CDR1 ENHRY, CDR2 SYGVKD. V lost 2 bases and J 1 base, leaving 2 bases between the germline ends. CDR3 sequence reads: CAISELNTGELFF. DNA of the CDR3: TGTGCCATCAGTGAGCTGAACACCGGGGAGCTGTTTTTT.

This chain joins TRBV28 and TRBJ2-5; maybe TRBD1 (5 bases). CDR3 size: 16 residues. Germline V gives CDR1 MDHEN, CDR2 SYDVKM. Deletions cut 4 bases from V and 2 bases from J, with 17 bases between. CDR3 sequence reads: CASSSTLDSDQETQYF. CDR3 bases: TGTGCCAGCAGTTCCACCCTTGACAGCGATCAAGAGACCCAGTACTTC.

CDR3 sequence: CATRVWEVDEQFF. CDR3 DNA sequence: TGTGCCACCCGGGTGTGGGAAGTCGATGAGCAGTTCTTC. The J gene is TRBJ2-1, the V gene TRBV5-4; unclear D gene. The CDR3 covers 13 residues. The germline CDR1 and CDR2 sequences are SGHNT and YYREEE (reference sequence). Trimming shortened V by 9 bases and J by 8 bases, and 18 bases separated the two germline ends.

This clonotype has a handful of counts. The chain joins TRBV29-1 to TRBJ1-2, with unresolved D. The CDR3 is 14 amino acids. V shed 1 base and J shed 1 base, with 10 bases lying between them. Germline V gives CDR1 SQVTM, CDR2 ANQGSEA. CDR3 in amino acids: CSVEASGINYGYTF. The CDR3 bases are TGCAGCGTTGAAGCGTCAGGAATTAACTATGGCTACACCTTC.